A single sample gave rise to the 30 T cell receptor beta chains below, sequenced in a study of post-analysis software for immune sequencing data. No antigen has been identified for these receptors. Included in the TCR beta cDNA libraries were unique molecular identifiers. MiXCR, applied by TCRdb to the PCR reads, yields one record per CDR3 protein. The table shows about 770,000 distinct CDR3 sequences, with under 60% occurring only once. General study points: Patients had higher frequencies than controls of five TRBV segments, including TRBV5-6, TRBV5-1 and TRBV20-1.

Sequenced sample: blood. Receptor source: a girl aged 5-17 years with multiple sclerosis.

This clonotype appeared once. The chain combines TRBV20-1 with TRBJ1-5, with D maybe TRBD1 (5 bases). Deletions cut 5 bases from V and 3 bases from J, with 11 bases between. CDR1 is DFQATT and CDR2 is SNEGSKA in the germline V gene (reference sequence). This CDR3 contains 13 residues. This CDR3 reads CSAATGPNQPQHF. In DNA form, the CDR3 reads TGCAGTGCTGCAACGGGGCCCAATCAGCCCCAGCATTTT.

This clonotype was detected once. This sequence joins TRBV27 and TRBJ2-6; D is uncertain. The CDR3 is 16 amino acids. With 1 base removed from V and 2 bases from J, the gap between germline ends came to 9 bases. The germline CDR1 and CDR2 sequences are MNHEY and SMNVEV (reference sequence). The CDR3 protein is CASSLWSGTGANVLTF. The CDR3, as DNA: TGTGCCAGCAGTTTATGGTCGGGTACTGGGGCCAACGTCCTGACTTTC.

This chain uses TRBV5-6 with TRBJ1-6; D call uncertain. The ends were cut back, 0 bases at V and 13 bases at J, with 11 bases in the middle. From germline, CDR1 is SGHDT and CDR2 YYEEEE. The CDR3 covers 13 residues. The CDR3 region has the DNA TGTGCCAGCAGCTTGGACCACGTAGGCCCCCTCCACTTT. Its translation: CASSLDHVGPLHF.

The J gene is TRBJ2-5, the V gene TRBV12-3 or TRBV12-4; 9 nucleotides agree with TRBD2. The CDR3 consists of 15 residues. Trimming removed 2 bases from V and 4 bases from J; junction bases left unmatched: 5. CDR3 nucleotides: TGTGCCAGCAGTTTAACGTCTAGCGGGGTAGAGACCCAGTACTTC. It translates to CASSLTSSGVETQYF.

This clonotype has just a few counts. The chain links TRBV27 to TRBJ2-5; 13 nucleotides line up with TRBD2. Germline CDR1 reads MNHEY; CDR2 reads SMNVEV (reference sequence). J gave up 7 bases and V 8 bases, and 10 bases lay outside the gene matches. The CDR3 runs to 15 residues. CDR3 region: CASGRLAGGGATQYF. CDR3 nucleotides: TGTGCCAGCGGAAGACTAGCGGGAGGAGGGGCGACCCAGTACTTC.

This clonotype was observed a few times. V is TRBV29-1 and J is TRBJ2-1; D is unclear. V lost 2 bases to trimming and J lost 0 bases, with 5 bases between them. The CDR3 is made up of 13 amino acids. CDR1 is SQVTM, CDR2 ANQGSEA, per germline. DNA for the CDR3: TGCAGCGTTGAATCTGACTCCTACAATGAGCAGTTCTTC. Its translation: CSVESDSYNEQFF.

The chain carries TRBV6-2 or TRBV6-3 and TRBJ1-2; D gene uncertain. Trimming stripped 6 bases from V and 7 bases from J, with 12 bases between. Germline V gene data show CDR1 as MNHEY and CDR2 as SVGEGT. The CDR3 has 12 amino acids. The CDR3 region has the DNA TGTGCCAGCAGCGAGGGCGTGAGTGGCTACACCTTC. Translated, it gives CASSEGVSGYTF.

This rearrangement joins TRBV10-3 to TRBJ2-1, with a possible D match to TRBD2 (5 bases). The V gene's germline CDR1 is ENHRY and CDR2 SYGVKD. The CDR3 contains 11 residues. Trimming cost V 8 bases and J 9 bases, with 11 bases left between them. The CDR3 bases are TGTGCCATCGGGAGTTCAGTTGAGCAGTTCTTC. Translated: CAIGSSVEQFF.

This clonotype was seen at least ten times. The rearrangement uses TRBV12-3 or TRBV12-4 and TRBJ2-3; no firm D call. The V gene lost 5 bases and the J gene lost 4 bases, with 7 bases spanning the gap. CDR3 length equals 12 residues. CDR3 loop: CASSQDPDTQYF. The CDR3 DNA is TGTGCCAGCAGTCAGGATCCAGATACGCAGTATTTT.

The chain carries TRBV12-3 or TRBV12-4 and TRBJ2-1; 13 bases are a match to TRBD2. The trim removed 5 bases at V and 6 bases at J, leaving 4 bases unmatched. The CDR3 runs to 15 residues. The CDR3 loop reads CASSTSGRATNEQFF. The CDR3 nucleotides are TGTGCCAGCAGTACTAGCGGGAGGGCCACCAATGAGCAGTTCTTC.

About this clonotype itself: The junction departs from the called germline gene at one end, perhaps through a read error. The J gene is TRBJ2-1, the V gene TRBV27; 7 bases map to TRBD1. The CDR3 loop spans 16 amino acids. Germline-derived CDR1 and CDR2 are MNHEY and SMNVEV (reference sequence). CDR3 sequence reads: CTSLMTGTAIPNEQFF. In DNA, the CDR3 is TGTACCAGCCTTATGACCGGGACAGCCATCCCTAATGAGCAGTTCTTC.

DNA of the CDR3: TGCGCCAGCAGCTTGGTGTCAGGGGTTAACACTGAAGCTTTCTTT. Amino acid sequence: CASSLVSGVNTEAFF. J is TRBJ1-1 and V is TRBV5-1, with a weak D call TRBD1 (6 bases). V gave up 0 bases and J gave up 2 bases, with 11 bases separating them. Germline V gene data show CDR1 as SGHRS and CDR2 as YFSETQ. The CDR3 sequence is 15 residues long.

The V call is TRBV4-1, the J call TRBJ2-1; D is possibly TRBD2 (6 bases). Germline V CDR1 and CDR2: MGHRA, YSYEKL. The CDR3 extends over 15 amino acids. Trimming removed 1 base from V and 8 bases from J, with 15 bases in between. CDR3 coding DNA: TGCGCCAGCAGCCAAGGCCGGGAGTTGATGTATGAGCAGTTCTTC. The encoded protein is CASSQGRELMYEQFF.

The rearrangement joins TRBV5-6 to TRBJ2-4; D unresolved. The last part of the DNA fits TRBJ2-5 better; the J call may be wrong. The CDR3 has 14 amino acids. Looked up from germline, CDR1 is SGHDT and CDR2 is YYEEEE. The CDR3 region is CASSPWTAKETQYF. As DNA, the CDR3 is TGTGCCAGCAGCCCCTGGACCGCTAAAGAGACCCAGTACTTC.

V is TRBV6-1 and J is TRBJ2-7; D is perhaps TRBD1 (6 bases). The J call may not be correct, given that the DNA end is closer to TRBJ2-5. Per the germline V gene, CDR1 is MNHNS and CDR2 is SASEGT. The length of the CDR3 is 15 residues. CDR3 loop: CASILSQGRGETQYF. The CDR3 nucleotides read TGTGCCAGCATCCTAAGCCAGGGGCGCGGGGAGACCCAGTACTTC.

The chain employs TRBV4-2 and TRBJ2-1, with a possible D match to TRBD1 (5 bases). This CDR3 is 14 amino acids long. The germline gives CDR1 LGHNA, CDR2 YNFKEQ. V was shortened by 3 bases and J by 6 bases, with 12 bases between the two germline ends. CDR3 in amino acids: CASSQGLPGNEQFF. For the CDR3, the DNA is TGTGCCAGCAGCCAGGGGCTCCCCGGCAATGAGCAGTTCTTC.

The J gene is TRBJ1-1, the V gene TRBV9, with 7 positions matching TRBD1. The CDR3 length is 15 residues. V dropped 2 bases and J dropped 4; count of bases not matched to a gene: 8. Germline V lookup: CDR1 SGDLS, CDR2 YYNGEE. The CDR3 is CASSVGDRGFTEAFF. The CDR3 bases are TGTGCCAGCAGCGTGGGGGACAGAGGGTTCACTGAAGCTTTCTTT.

The chain has TRBV6-1 and TRBJ2-1; tentative D call: TRBD2 (6 bases). V gave up 8 bases and J gave up 4 bases, with 9 bases separating them. CDR1 is MNHNS and CDR2 is SASEGT in the germline V gene. There are 12 residues in the CDR3. This CDR3 is CASWAGYNEQFF. CDR3 bases: TGTGCCAGCTGGGCGGGGTACAATGAGCAGTTCTTC.

Concerning this clonotype: The junction departs from germline at one end; a sequencing error may be responsible. The chain uses TRBV6-4 and TRBJ2-1; 12 bases fit TRBD2. The CDR3 has 15 residues. The germline CDR1 and CDR2 sequences are MRHNA and SNTAGT. CDR3 in DNA: TGTGCCGGCAGACGACTAGCGGGAGAGTACAATAAGCAGTTCTTC. Its protein is CAGRRLAGEYNKQFF.

This chain connects TRBV9 to TRBJ2-3, with TRBD2 matching over 14 bases. Germline V gene data show CDR1 as SGDLS and CDR2 as YYNGEE. Trimming cost V 3 bases and J 3 bases; bases outside gene matches: 9. The CDR3 runs 18 residues. The CDR3 sequence: CASSASGTSGSSTDTQYF. The CDR3 DNA sequence: TGTGCCAGCAGCGCGTCGGGGACTAGCGGGAGTTCAACAGATACGCAGTATTTT.

The rearrangement joins TRBV20-1 to TRBJ2-3; D gene uncertain. This CDR3 contains 14 residues. From germline, CDR1 is DFQATT and CDR2 SNEGSKA (reference sequence). The V end lost 1 base, the J end lost 2 bases, and 10 bases lay between the germline ends. In DNA, the CDR3 is TGCAGTGCTAGAGTGGAGACGCTCACAGATACGCAGTATTTT. Its translation: CSARVETLTDTQYF.

This clonotype came up many times. J is TRBJ2-1 and V is TRBV6-5; TRBD1 aligns across 7 bases. Germline CDR1 reads MNHEY; CDR2 reads SVGAGI. The CDR3 has 13 residues. Trimming removed 5 bases from V and 6 bases from J; junction bases left unmatched: 4. The CDR3 DNA is TGTGCCAGCAGTCGACAGGGTTCCAATGAGCAGTTCTTC. Translation: CASSRQGSNEQFF.

V gene TRBV7-9 combines with J gene TRBJ2-1; 9 bases are a match to TRBD2. The CDR3 is 16 residues long. With V trimmed by 4 bases and J by 7 bases, 11 bases remained unmatched. Germline values: CDR1 SEHNR, CDR2 FQNEAQ (reference sequence). This chain's CDR3 is CASSSLLAGVRNEQFF. For the CDR3, the DNA is TGTGCCAGCAGCTCGCTATTAGCGGGAGTGAGGAATGAGCAGTTCTTC.

The chain recombines TRBV27 with TRBJ2-1, with 10 bases identical to TRBD2. CDR3 length: 15 amino acids. After removal of 5 bases from V and 10 bases from J, the junction contained 11 bases not matched to a gene. Germline CDR1 and CDR2: MNHEY and SMNVEV (reference sequence). The CDR3 loop reads CASSPTSGPSYEQFF. CDR3 coding DNA: TGTGCCAGCAGTCCGACTAGCGGGCCCTCCTACGAGCAGTTCTTC.

This chain links TRBV6-5 with TRBJ2-5; no definite D call. The J call may be incorrect, as the DNA end agrees better with TRBJ2-7. The germline CDR1 and CDR2 sequences are MNHEY and SVGAGI. The CDR3 spans 12 residues. CDR3 sequence (DNA): TGTGCCAGCAACCCATCCTGGGCCGAGCAGTACTTC. This codes for CASNPSWAEQYF.

The chain recombines TRBV28 with TRBJ2-5, with D possibly matching TRBD1 (5 bases). Between the trimmed V and J ends, which lost 5 bases and 3 bases, there was a span of 16 bases. Germline values: CDR1 MDHEN, CDR2 SYDVKM. The CDR3 extends over 15 amino acids. CDR3 DNA sequence: TGTGCCAGCAGTCGACAGCTAAACAGAAAAGAGACCCAGTACTTC. Its protein product is CASSRQLNRKETQYF.

The chain combines TRBV24-1 with TRBJ2-3, with 8 bases aligning to TRBD1. The CDR3 has 15 amino acids. V was clipped by 1 base and J by 4 bases; unmatched bases: 3. The germline gives CDR1 KGHDR, CDR2 SFDVKD. The CDR3 nucleotides are TGTGCCACCAGTGATTTCGGGGACAGGCCAGATACGCAGTATTTT. It codes for CATSDFGDRPDTQYF.

This clonotype was observed a handful of times. The CDR3 sequence: CSARDVSGQGEAYEQYF. CDR3 DNA sequence: TGCAGTGCTAGAGATGTGTCGGGACAGGGGGAGGCCTACGAGCAGTACTTC. This sequence joins TRBV20-1 and TRBJ2-7; 11 nucleotides match TRBD1. After removal of 0 bases from V and 2 bases from J, the junction contained 9 bases not matched to a gene. The CDR3 totals 17 residues. Germline-derived CDR1 and CDR2 are DFQATT and SNEGSKA (reference sequence).

This chain links TRBV28 with TRBJ1-5; possible D gene TRBD1, 6 bases. The CDR3 totals 15 residues. Germline V CDR1 and CDR2: MDHEN, SYDVKM. Trimming left V 6 bases short and J 0 bases short, with 12 bases between. DNA for the CDR3: TGTGCCAGCAGAAAAACAGGGTATAGCAATCAGCCCCAGCATTTT. Protein product: CASRKTGYSNQPQHF.

The chain has TRBV20-1 and TRBJ2-5; weak D call: TRBD2 (6 bases). Near its end, the DNA agrees better with TRBJ2-7, so the J call may be wrong. The length of the CDR3 is 13 residues. Germline CDR1 is DFQATT and CDR2 is SNEGSKA (reference sequence). Written as DNA, the CDR3 is TGCAGTGCTAGAGGGGAGGACTCCTACGAGCAGTACTTC. It specifies CSARGEDSYEQYF.